Each of the 29 T cell receptor beta chains below was sequenced from the same sample in a study of identical twins listed by TCRdb under 2016. The library was produced with 5' RACE. Sequenced using an Illumina HiSeq 2000. TCRdb reprocessed the public reads (quality trimming at Q25 with fastp, clone calling with MiXCR) and kept in-frame beta chains. Entries that share a CDR3 protein sequence are merged under the most common genes and DNA. Here the sample has about 790,000 distinct CDR3 sequences; over 15% occur a single time. Clones ranked in the top ten supply 10% to 15% of the sample. A further study also used this sample, focusing on T cells expressing NK-cell markers.

Sequenced input: PBMCs. All receptors derive from a woman between 18 and 29 years old in good health.

This chain connects TRBV5-1 to TRBJ2-3; maybe TRBD2 (6 bases). V lost 4 bases and J lost 2, with 17 bases in between. CDR1 and CDR2 from the germline V gene are SGHRS and YFSETQ. The CDR3 is 16 amino acids. CDR3 protein: CASSPGLHIFTDTQYF. The CDR3 coding sequence is TGCGCCAGCAGCCCGGGACTTCACATATTCACAGATACGCAGTATTTT.

There are a few counts of this clonotype. V gene TRBV6-1 combines with J gene TRBJ2-1; D is uncertain. V lost 8 bases to trimming and J lost 8 bases, with 22 bases between them. Germline CDR1 is MNHNS and CDR2 is SASEGT. The CDR3 is 15 amino acids. The CDR3 protein is CASATPPLLAHEQFF. Here the CDR3 DNA reads TGTGCCAGCGCCACTCCCCCTCTTTTGGCCCATGAGCAGTTCTTC.

The CDR3 reads CASSLGPTAQETQYF. The CDR3 DNA reads as TGCGCCAGCAGCTTGGGGCCAACAGCCCAAGAGACCCAGTACTTC. V and J are TRBV5-1 and TRBJ2-5; D ambiguous. Germline CDR1 reads SGHRS; CDR2 reads YFSETQ. V was shortened by 0 bases and J by 1 base, with 10 bases between the two germline ends. The CDR3 length is 15 residues.

This clonotype was observed a few times. This chain uses TRBV12-3 or TRBV12-4 with TRBJ1-4; D not resolved. CDR3 length equals 11 residues. Trimming left V 5 bases short and J 12 bases short, with 10 bases between. CDR3 in amino acids: CASSPYEELFF. In nucleotides, the CDR3 is TGTGCCAGCAGTCCTTACGAGGAACTGTTTTTT.

In its sample, this clonotype was seen a few times. The gene calls are TRBV13 and TRBJ1-1, with 7 bases fitting TRBD1. Trimming cost V 8 bases and J 4 bases; bases outside gene matches: 13. The CDR3 is 15 amino acids. CDR1 and CDR2 from the germline V gene are PRHDT and FYEKMQ (reference sequence). This CDR3 reads CASPKSGGRFTEAFF. The CDR3 DNA reads TGTGCCAGCCCGAAGTCAGGGGGTCGTTTCACTGAAGCTTTCTTT.

The rearrangement uses TRBV7-2 and TRBJ2-2; D gene uncertain. The CDR3 totals 13 residues. Germline V gives CDR1 SGHTA, CDR2 FQGNSA. Trimming took off 5 bases at V and 3 bases at J, with 7 bases between the two ends. This CDR3 is CASSGRYTGELFF. The CDR3 nucleotides read TGTGCCAGCAGCGGCAGGTACACCGGGGAGCTGTTTTTT.

This chain connects TRBV10-3 to TRBJ2-1; 11 nucleotides match TRBD2. This CDR3 spans 15 amino acids. The V segment lost 6 bases and the J segment 7 bases; nucleotides outside the gene matches: 8. Germline CDR1 reads ENHRY; CDR2 reads SYGVKD. CDR3 in DNA: TGTGCCATCAGACTAGCGGGGGCCCGGGGGAATGAGCAGTTCTTC. As protein: CAIRLAGARGNEQFF.

The chain recombines TRBV2 with TRBJ2-7; D call uncertain. Germline-derived CDR1 and CDR2 are SNHLY and FYNNEI. This CDR3 is built from 11 residues. The germline V and J ends were trimmed by 11 bases and 3 bases, with 11 bases remaining between them. The DNA for the CDR3 is TGTGCCCCCGGCAGGAGCTACGAGCAGTACTTC. Protein product: CAPGRSYEQYF.

The chain links TRBV7-9 to TRBJ1-4; possibly TRBD1 for D (5 bases). Germline CDR1 reads SEHNR; CDR2 reads FQNEAQ (reference sequence). The ends were cut back, 4 bases at V and 11 bases at J, with 8 bases in the middle. The CDR3 has 11 amino acids. In DNA form, the CDR3 reads TGTGCCAGCAGCTGGGGGGGGAAACTGTTTTTT. Protein: CASSWGGKLFF.

This clonotype has only a few counts. This rearrangement joins TRBV6-1 to TRBJ2-3; D is unclear. Germline-derived CDR1 and CDR2 are MNHNS and SASEGT. CDR3 length: 13 amino acids. V was clipped by 7 bases and J by 0 bases, with 8 bases between them. The CDR3 region is CASKEASTDTQYF. CDR3 coding DNA: TGTGCCAGCAAAGAGGCGAGCACAGATACGCAGTATTTT.

A few counts support this clonotype. This sequence joins TRBV28 and TRBJ1-2; D is uncertain. Per the germline V gene, CDR1 is MDHEN and CDR2 is SYDVKM. This CDR3 is 11 amino acids long. V lost 3 bases and J 7 bases, leaving 6 bases between the germline ends. CDR3 protein: CASSLRVGYTF. CDR3 DNA sequence: TGTGCCAGCAGTTTGCGAGTTGGCTACACCTTC.

This clonotype has only a few counts. This rearrangement joins TRBV4-3 to TRBJ1-1; tentatively, D is TRBD1 (5 bases). CDR3 length: 15 residues. From germline, CDR1 is LGHNA and CDR2 YSLEER. V dropped 4 bases and J dropped 7 bases, with 19 bases sitting between them. CDR3 DNA sequence: TGCGCCAGCAGCCCTGGGGCGGGAAATTTGGATGAAGCTTTCTTT. Translating gives CASSPGAGNLDEAFF.

CDR3 sequence reads: CASTVAGGYNEQFF. In nucleotides, the CDR3 is TGTGCCAGCACTGTAGCGGGGGGTTACAATGAGCAGTTCTTC. The V and J genes are TRBV2 and TRBJ2-1, with TRBD2 matching over 10 bases. Germline-derived CDR1 and CDR2 are SNHLY and FYNNEI. The CDR3 covers 14 residues. Trimming took 7 bases from V and 4 from J; bases not matched to a gene: 4.

The chain couples TRBV7-8 to TRBJ2-1; no clear D. V lost 2 bases and J 6 bases, leaving 8 bases between the germline ends. The germline V gene encodes CDR1 SGHVS and CDR2 FQNEAQ. This CDR3 has 13 residues. The CDR3 region is CASSLWRGNEQFF. DNA for the CDR3: TGTGCCAGCAGCTTATGGCGTGGCAATGAGCAGTTCTTC.

There are a few counts of this clonotype. This chain joins TRBV12-3 or TRBV12-4 and TRBJ1-2; possibly TRBD1 for D (5 bases). Trimming cost V 7 bases and J 7 bases, with 16 bases left between them. The CDR3 contains 13 residues. In DNA form, the CDR3 reads TGTGCCAGCACCGTTACTGGGGGTGGTGGCTACACCTTC. Encoded protein: CASTVTGGGGYTF.

The table lists this clonotype with a few counts. The CDR3 DNA sequence: TGTGCTAGTGGGACGGGACGTGCCCAAGGCTACACCTTC. Translated, it gives CASGTGRAQGYTF. This chain joins TRBV12-5 and TRBJ1-2; possibly TRBD1 for D (5 bases). The V end was cut by 6 bases, the J end by 8 bases, with 16 bases between. In germline, CDR1 is LGHNT, CDR2 FRNRAP. This CDR3 is 13 amino acids long.

The chain recombines TRBV7-9 with TRBJ2-7, with a weak D call TRBD2 (7 bases). Between the trimmed V and J ends, which lost 1 base and 5 bases, there was a span of 15 bases. Germline V gene lookup returns CDR1 SEHNR and CDR2 FQNEAQ (reference sequence). The CDR3 has 15 residues. DNA for the CDR3: TGTGCCAGCAGCTTAGGGGGGGGCGGTGGAGACGAGCAGTACTTC. Amino acid sequence: CASSLGGGGGDEQYF.

J is TRBJ1-4 and V is TRBV18; D unclear. V dropped 0 bases and J dropped 0 bases, with 5 bases sitting between them. This CDR3 spans 15 amino acids. Germline assignment: CDR1 KGHSH and CDR2 LQKENI. The CDR3 coding sequence is TGTGCCAGCTCACCACCTACTGCAACTAATGAAAAACTGTTTTTT. Translation gives CASSPPTATNEKLFF.

This clonotype was seen more than once but under ten times. The rearrangement uses TRBV20-1 and TRBJ1-5, with D possibly being TRBD1 (5 bases). Germline-derived CDR1 and CDR2 are DFQATT and SNEGSKA (reference sequence). V was clipped by 6 bases and J by 5 bases, with 14 bases between them. The CDR3 runs 13 residues. In nucleotides, the CDR3 is TGCAGTGCCCCACATGGAGGGGATCAGCCCCAGCATTTT. Translation gives CSAPHGGDQPQHF.

CDR3 DNA sequence: TGTGCCAGCAGTCGTAGTGGTGAAGCTTTCTTT. Protein sequence: CASSRSGEAFF. The gene calls are TRBV6-5 and TRBJ1-1, with D unresolved. The CDR3 spans 11 residues. Trimming stripped 5 bases from V and 7 bases from J, with 8 bases between. CDR1 is MNHEY, CDR2 SVGAGI, per germline.

This clonotype was counted only a few times. This sequence joins TRBV20-1 and TRBJ2-7; 8 positions match TRBD1. From germline, CDR1 is DFQATT and CDR2 SNEGSKA (reference sequence). This CDR3 has 15 residues. Unmatched junction bases numbered 8, after V lost 3 bases and J lost 1 base. CDR3 residues: CSASLGTGLSYEQYF. Written as DNA, the CDR3 is TGCAGTGCTAGCCTTGGGACAGGTTTGTCCTACGAGCAGTACTTC.

The chain's CDR3 is CASSEWGNSPLHF. The DNA of the CDR3 is TGTGCCAGCAGTGAATGGGGGAATTCACCCCTCCACTTT. V is TRBV25-1 and J is TRBJ1-6, with D perhaps matching TRBD1 (5 bases). CDR3 size: 13 residues. Trimming took 1 base from V and 7 from J, leaving 5 bases between them. The V gene's germline CDR1 is MGHDK and CDR2 SYGVNS.

The chain has TRBV12-3 or TRBV12-4 and TRBJ1-1, with 8 nucleotides matching TRBD1. The ends lost 6 bases at V and 12 bases at J; junction bases unmatched: 6. The length of the CDR3 is 11 residues. CDR3 sequence: CASSRTGRTFF. CDR3 in DNA: TGTGCCAGCAGCCGGACAGGGAGAACTTTCTTT.

This sequence joins TRBV9 and TRBJ2-1, with D possibly TRBD2 on 5 matching bases. Germline loops: CDR1 SGDLS, CDR2 YYNGEE. The CDR3 has 15 residues. The germline V and J ends were trimmed by 3 bases and 1 base, with 11 bases remaining between them. The CDR3, as DNA: TGTGCCAGCAGCGAAGGCGGGCTTTCCTACAATGAGCAGTTCTTC. Protein: CASSEGGLSYNEQFF. Combining the CDR3 with reference TRBV9 and TRBJ2-1 gives the whole variable domain DSGVTQTPKHLITATGQRVTLRCSPRSGDLSVYWYQQSLDQGLQFLIQYYNGEERAKGNILERFSAQQFPDLHSELNLSSLELGDSALYFCASSEGGLSYNEQFFGPGTRLTVL.

The rearrangement uses TRBV20-1 and TRBJ2-5, with 7 bases fitting TRBD2. Germline V CDR1 and CDR2: DFQATT, SNEGSKA (reference sequence). The junction had 12 bases not matched to a gene; V was cut back by 6 bases and J by 2 bases. The CDR3 spans 15 residues. For the CDR3, the DNA is TGCAGTGCAACAACCAGCGGGACTCCACAAGAGACCCAGTACTTC. It encodes CSATTSGTPQETQYF.

This clonotype has a handful of counts. The chain is built from TRBV6-2 or TRBV6-3 and TRBJ2-2; D is unclear. Germline values: CDR1 MNHEY, CDR2 SVGEGT. Trimming pared 11 bases from V and 1 base from J, leaving 11 bases between. The CDR3 loop spans 13 amino acids. Written as DNA, the CDR3 is TGTGCCTCCCGGGTGATGAACACCGGGGAGCTGTTTTTT. It is translated as CASRVMNTGELFF.

The chain carries TRBV10-3 and TRBJ2-2; D remains unclear. This CDR3 has 15 residues. With 3 bases removed from V and 4 bases from J, the gap between germline ends came to 12 bases. The germline gives CDR1 ENHRY, CDR2 SYGVKD. The CDR3: CAISDWVPVTGELFF. Written as DNA, the CDR3 is TGTGCCATCAGTGATTGGGTTCCGGTCACCGGGGAGCTGTTTTTT.

The chain is built from TRBV7-2 and TRBJ2-3; 8 nucleotides line up with TRBD2. J gave up 1 base and V 3 bases, and 6 bases lay outside the gene matches. CDR1 and CDR2 from the germline V gene are SGHTA and FQGNSA. The CDR3 length is 16 residues. In DNA form, the CDR3 reads TGTGCCAGCAGCTTCGGAGCGGGAGTCGGCACAGATACGCAGTATTTT. Translation: CASSFGAGVGTDTQYF.

The genes are TRBV7-2 and TRBJ2-1; 10 nucleotides match TRBD1. Germline values: CDR1 SGHTA, CDR2 FQGNSA. Germline trimming cut 4 bases from V and 8 bases from J; bases unmatched to any gene: 8. The CDR3 length is 15 residues. The CDR3, as DNA: TGTGCCAGCAGCTCTGGGACAGGGGTTGGCTATGAGCAGTTCTTC. This sequence encodes CASSSGTGVGYEQFF. The full variable domain, rest sourced from reference TRBV7-2 and TRBJ2-1, is GAGVSQSPSNKVTEKGKDVELRCDPISGHTALYWYRQSLGQGLEFLIYFQGNSAPDKSGLPSDRFSAERTGGSVSTLTIQRTQQEDSAVYLCASSSGTGVGYEQFFGPGTRLTVL.